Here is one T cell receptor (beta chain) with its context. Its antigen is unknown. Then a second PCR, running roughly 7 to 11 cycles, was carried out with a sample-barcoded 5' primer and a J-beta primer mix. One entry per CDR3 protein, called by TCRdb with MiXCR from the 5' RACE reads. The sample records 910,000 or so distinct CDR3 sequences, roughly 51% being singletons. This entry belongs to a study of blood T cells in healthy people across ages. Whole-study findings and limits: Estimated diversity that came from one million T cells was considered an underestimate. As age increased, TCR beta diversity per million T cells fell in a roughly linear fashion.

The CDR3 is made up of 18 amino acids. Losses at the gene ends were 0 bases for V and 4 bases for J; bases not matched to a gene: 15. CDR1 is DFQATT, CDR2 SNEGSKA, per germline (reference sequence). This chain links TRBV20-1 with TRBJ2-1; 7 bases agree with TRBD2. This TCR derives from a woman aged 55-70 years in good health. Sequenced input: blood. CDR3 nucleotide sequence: TGCAGTGCTAGAGATCTTCGTCGCGCGGGAGTGTTGTACAATGAGCAGTTCTTC. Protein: CSARDLRRAGVLYNEQFF.